Shown below are 31 T cell receptor beta chains from a single sample sequenced in a study of blood T cells in healthy people across ages. The use of a sample-barcoded 5' primer and a J-beta primer mix characterized a second PCR of about 7 to 12 cycles. TCRdb processed the 5' RACE reads anew with MiXCR; each CDR3 protein has one entry. This sample has roughly 1.7 million distinct CDR3 sequences; roughly 30% occur once, and the top ten carry approximately 10%. The sequencing input was blood. The origin of the receptors is a woman between 25 and 40 years old in good health.

On this clonotype: Just one base apart from a much larger clone, this may be a read error. Written as DNA, the CDR3 is TGTGCCAGCAGCTTTCACACCAACCAAGAGACCCAGTACTTC. Residues: CASSFHTNQETQYF. The V gene is TRBV2, the J gene TRBJ2-5; D unclear. Trimming stripped 6 bases from V and 0 bases from J, with 11 bases between. The CDR3 loop spans 14 amino acids. CDR1 SNHLY and CDR2 FYNNEI come from the germline V gene.

The CDR3 DNA sequence: TGTGCCAGCAGTATCCGGGACAGGGGAGGCAATGAGCAGTTCTTC. Translated: CASSIRDRGGNEQFF. The gene calls are TRBV27 and TRBJ2-1; 10 bases align to TRBD1. Trimming took 5 bases from V and 6 from J; bases not matched to a gene: 7. The CDR3 spans 15 residues. Germline CDR1 is MNHEY and CDR2 is SMNVEV (reference sequence).

This clonotype was found a few times. The chain is built from TRBV6-1 and TRBJ1-1; 9 nucleotides line up with TRBD1. V was pared by 4 bases and J by 5 bases, with 11 bases of the junction left unmatched. This CDR3 is built from 16 residues. Germline V gene data show CDR1 as MNHNS and CDR2 as SASEGT. CDR3 loop: CASSANPGQGRTEAFF. The CDR3 DNA is TGTGCCAGCAGTGCAAACCCCGGACAGGGGAGGACTGAAGCTTTCTTT.

This clonotype has more than one count but fewer than ten. This sequence joins TRBV20-1 and TRBJ2-1, with D perhaps being TRBD1 or TRBD2 (5 bases each). Trimming cost V 2 bases and J 2 bases, with 13 bases left between them. Germline-derived CDR1 and CDR2 are DFQATT and SNEGSKA (reference sequence). The CDR3 covers 15 residues. Written as DNA, the CDR3 is TGCAGTGCTAGATCCCCGGGGCAGGCCTACAATGAGCAGTTCTTC. Residues: CSARSPGQAYNEQFF.

Note on this clonotype: One end of the junction fails to match germline, which may point to a read error. In DNA, the CDR3 is TGCGCCAGCAGCCAAGATCGGTTGGCGAGCTCCTGCGAGCAGTACTTC. Residues: CASSQDRLASSCEQYF. The chain links TRBV4-1 to TRBJ2-7; D is unresolved. The CDR3 loop spans 16 amino acids. In germline, CDR1 is MGHRA, CDR2 YSYEKL.

This chain connects TRBV5-4 to TRBJ1-2, with 7 bases that match TRBD1. The ends lost 0 bases at V and 5 bases at J; junction bases unmatched: 7. The CDR3 consists of 15 residues. CDR1 and CDR2 from the germline V gene are SGHNT and YYREEE (reference sequence). The CDR3 DNA is TGTGCCAGCAGCTTGGCCTCGGCAGGGGGATATGGCTACACCTTC. Encoded protein: CASSLASAGGYGYTF.

The J gene is TRBJ2-7, the V gene TRBV10-3; a weak D match, TRBD2 (5 bases). This CDR3 contains 16 residues. V was trimmed by 2 bases and J by 4 bases, leaving 18 bases between them. Per germline, CDR1 ENHRY and CDR2 SYGVKD. DNA of the CDR3: TGTGCCATCAGTGAGAATTTCGGGGAAAAGGTTTACGAGCAGTACTTC. This encodes CAISENFGEKVYEQYF.

This clonotype was recorded a few times. This chain links TRBV7-2 with TRBJ2-3, with 14 bases aligning to TRBD2. This CDR3 contains 19 residues. The ends lost 1 base at V and 3 bases at J; junction bases unmatched: 9. Germline CDR1 reads SGHTA; CDR2 reads FQGNSA. CDR3 DNA: TGTGCCAGCAGCTTAGGCGTGACTAGCGGGGGGGCCCGTACAGATACGCAGTATTTT. It translates to CASSLGVTSGGARTDTQYF.

This chain uses TRBV6-1 with TRBJ2-3, with TRBD2 identical over 7 bases. CDR1 is MNHNS and CDR2 is SASEGT in the germline V gene. CDR3 length equals 14 residues. V was pared by 3 bases and J by 4 bases, with 4 bases of the junction left unmatched. The CDR3 nucleotides are TGTGCCAGCAGTGAGCGGACTAGTCCAGATACGCAGTATTTT. Protein: CASSERTSPDTQYF.

The gene calls are TRBV20-1 and TRBJ2-5; TRBD2 aligns across 11 bases. V gave up 5 bases and J gave up 7 bases; unmatched junction bases: 9. Germline V lookup: CDR1 DFQATT, CDR2 SNEGSKA (reference sequence). CDR3 length: 14 residues. The DNA for the CDR3 is TGCAGTGCTGATGGGACTAGCGGCAAAGGGACCCAGTACTTC. This codes for CSADGTSGKGTQYF.

Worth noting for this clonotype: A much larger clone differs by one base, so this may be a read error. CDR3 sequence reads: CASNPGLEAYEQYF. For the CDR3, the DNA is TGTGCCAGCAACCCAGGACTTGAAGCCTACGAGCAGTACTTC. This rearrangement joins TRBV5-5 to TRBJ2-7, with D possibly matching TRBD2 (5 bases). Germline CDR1 is SGHKS and CDR2 is YYEKEE (reference sequence). CDR3 length: 14 amino acids. The germline V and J ends were trimmed by 6 bases and 2 bases, with 15 bases remaining between them.

This clonotype was counted between two and nine times. The chain couples TRBV5-5 to TRBJ1-5, with 7 nucleotides matching TRBD1. Unmatched junction bases numbered 14, after V lost 4 bases and J lost 1 base. Per germline, CDR1 SGHKS and CDR2 YYEKEE (reference sequence). There are 18 residues in the CDR3. The CDR3 DNA is TGTGCCAGCAGCCCCGACAGGGCCCGGCGTGAAAGCAATCAGCCCCAGCATTTT. This sequence encodes CASSPDRARRESNQPQHF.

The rearrangement links TRBV9 to TRBJ2-1; D could derive from TRBD1 or TRBD2 (5 bases each). V lost 0 bases, J lost 5 bases, and 21 bases lay in between. This CDR3 has 18 residues. CDR1 is SGDLS, CDR2 YYNGEE, per germline. The CDR3 DNA reads as TGTGCCAGCAGCGTAGTGGTAGGGACCGGAAACCAGGACAATGAGCAGTTCTTC. It is translated as CASSVVVGTGNQDNEQFF.

This chain links TRBV7-9 with TRBJ1-1; maybe TRBD1 (6 bases). The CDR3 sequence is 14 residues long. Germline V gene lookup returns CDR1 SEHNR and CDR2 FQNEAQ (reference sequence). V gave up 5 bases and J gave up 5 bases, with 15 bases separating them. This CDR3 is CASSRRTEGTEAFF. CDR3 nucleotide sequence: TGTGCCAGCAGCCGTCGGACAGAAGGGACTGAAGCTTTCTTT.

This sequence joins TRBV3-1 and TRBJ2-5; 10 nucleotides agree with TRBD1. Looked up from germline, CDR1 is LGHDT and CDR2 is YNNKEL (reference sequence). The V and J ends lost 1 base and 4 bases, in that order; junction bases with no gene match: 9. The CDR3 totals 17 residues. The CDR3 sequence is CASSQARPTGGRETQYF. DNA for the CDR3: TGTGCCAGCAGCCAAGCCCGCCCGACAGGGGGCCGAGAGACCCAGTACTTC.

This clonotype showed up just a few times. The rearrangement links TRBV4-1 to TRBJ1-5; weak D call: TRBD1 (5 bases). Trimming pared 2 bases from V and 2 bases from J, leaving 13 bases between. The CDR3 sequence is 16 residues long. Germline V gene sequence: CDR1 MGHRA, CDR2 YSYEKL. CDR3 nucleotides: TGCGCCAGCAGCCAATGGGGGGTGTCTGGCAATCAGCCCCAGCATTTT. Translated, it gives CASSQWGVSGNQPQHF.

The table lists this clonotype with a few counts. CDR3 region: CATSDGTSGLYGYTF. The CDR3, as DNA: TGTGCCACCAGTGATGGGACATCTGGCCTCTATGGCTACACCTTC. The chain has TRBV24-1 and TRBJ1-2, with a weak D call TRBD1 (6 bases). Between the trimmed V and J ends, which lost 3 bases and 4 bases, there was a span of 14 bases. CDR1 KGHDR and CDR2 SFDVKD come from the germline V gene. The CDR3 runs to 15 residues.

The CDR3, as DNA: TGCGCCAGCAGCCGCGTGGGGGAAAATGAGCAGTTCTTC. Translated: CASSRVGENEQFF. The rearrangement joins TRBV5-1 to TRBJ2-1; D might be TRBD1 or TRBD2, each matching 5 bases. The germline V gene encodes CDR1 SGHRS and CDR2 YFSETQ. The CDR3 has 13 residues. V was clipped by 4 bases and J by 7 bases, with 12 bases between them.

The table lists this clonotype with a few counts. The J gene is TRBJ2-7, the V gene TRBV30, with a possible D match to TRBD1 (6 bases). The CDR3 is 12 residues long. The ends were cut back, 2 bases at V and 12 bases at J, with 17 bases in the middle. Per the germline V gene, CDR1 is GTSNPN and CDR2 is SVGIG (reference sequence). CDR3 DNA sequence: TGTGCCTGGAGTAGGGGGACCTTCGGGTGGTACTTC. As protein: CAWSRGTFGWYF.

This clonotype was observed at least ten times. CDR3 in amino acids: CASSVEGSTDTQYF. CDR3 nucleotide sequence: TGTGCCAGCAGCGTAGAAGGGAGCACAGATACGCAGTATTTT. This sequence joins TRBV9 and TRBJ2-3, with D unresolved. With 0 bases removed from V and 0 bases from J, the gap between germline ends came to 5 bases. This CDR3 contains 14 residues. Germline CDR1 reads SGDLS; CDR2 reads YYNGEE.

The V and J genes are TRBV7-8 and TRBJ1-2; 7 bases are shared with TRBD1. CDR1 and CDR2 from the germline V gene are SGHVS and FQNEAQ. V was pared by 4 bases and J by 4 bases, with 15 bases of the junction left unmatched. CDR3 size: 17 residues. The CDR3 region has the DNA TGTGCCAGCAGCTACGCAGTCCAGGGACAGATAATCTATGGCTACACCTTC. Its translation is CASSYAVQGQIIYGYTF. Full variable domain (remainder filled in from reference TRBV7-8 and TRBJ1-2): GAGVSQSPRYKVAKRGQDVALRCDPISGHVSLFWYQQALGQGPEFLTYFQNEAQLDKSGLPSDRFFAERPEGSVSTLKIQRTQQEDSAVYLCASSYAVQGQIIYGYTFGSGTRLTVV.

The gene calls are TRBV9 and TRBJ2-1; 8 bases align to TRBD2. CDR1 SGDLS and CDR2 YYNGEE come from the germline V gene. CDR3 size: 16 residues. The trim removed 4 bases at V and 8 bases at J, leaving 14 bases unmatched. CDR3 protein: CASSLYISGARDEQFF. For the CDR3, the DNA is TGTGCCAGCAGCCTATATATTAGCGGGGCAAGGGATGAGCAGTTCTTC.

The chain links TRBV18 to TRBJ2-2; TRBD1 is a possible D gene (6 bases). CDR3 length equals 16 residues. The V end was cut by 4 bases, the J end by 3 bases, with 15 bases between. Germline CDR1 is KGHSH and CDR2 is LQKENI. The CDR3 region has the DNA TGTGCCAGCTCACAATTACAGGGTAGAGACACCGGGGAGCTGTTTTTT. This translates into CASSQLQGRDTGELFF.

This clonotype was seen a few times. This chain connects TRBV28 to TRBJ2-2, with D hard to call. Germline V CDR1 and CDR2: MDHEN, SYDVKM. The germline V and J ends were trimmed by 8 bases and 2 bases, with 12 bases remaining between them. The CDR3 loop spans 14 amino acids. CDR3 sequence reads: CASLGRRNTGELFF. DNA of the CDR3: TGTGCCAGCCTGGGTCGTCGAAACACCGGGGAGCTGTTTTTT.

This clonotype was seen more than once but under ten times. The V call is TRBV7-9, the J call TRBJ1-1; D may be TRBD1 (6 bases). The germline CDR1 and CDR2 sequences are SEHNR and FQNEAQ (reference sequence). The V end lost 5 bases, the J end lost 8 bases, and 15 bases lay between the germline ends. CDR3 length: 13 amino acids. In DNA form, the CDR3 reads TGTGCCAGCAGCCCTAAGAACGGACAGGAAGCTTTCTTT. It specifies CASSPKNGQEAFF.

Here the CDR3 reads CSAVRDGVYEQYF. The CDR3 nucleotides are TGCAGTGCTGTCCGGGACGGCGTCTACGAGCAGTACTTC. The chain uses TRBV20-1 and TRBJ2-7; either TRBD1 or TRBD2 may fit D (5 bases each). CDR1 DFQATT and CDR2 SNEGSKA come from the germline V gene (reference sequence). V was shortened by 5 bases and J by 3 bases, with 14 bases between the two germline ends. The CDR3 contains 13 residues.

V gene TRBV7-3 combines with J gene TRBJ2-4; D is possibly TRBD2 (6 bases). The CDR3 spans 14 residues. Germline V gene sequence: CDR1 SGHTA, CDR2 FQGTGA. Trimming shortened V by 2 bases and J by 9 bases, and 14 bases separated the two germline ends. The CDR3 nucleotides are TGTGCCAGCAGCTTAGGGGGGAGCAATAGCATTCAGTACTTC. This codes for CASSLGGSNSIQYF.

The chain recombines TRBV11-2 with TRBJ1-1; the D is unclear. The CDR3 is 13 residues long. Trimming shortened V by 5 bases and J by 4 bases, and 11 bases separated the two germline ends. In germline, CDR1 is SGHAT, CDR2 FQNNGV. CDR3 DNA sequence: TGTGCCAGCAGCGACGGGATGGGCACTGAAGCTTTCTTT. It encodes CASSDGMGTEAFF.

This clonotype was seen more than once but under ten times. This chain's CDR3 is CATSSDPVGGIDNEQFF. The CDR3 nucleotides are TGTGCCACCAGCAGTGATCCGGTCGGCGGGATTGACAATGAGCAGTTCTTC. This rearrangement joins TRBV15 to TRBJ2-1; tentative D call: TRBD2 (6 bases). The CDR3 extends over 17 amino acids. Germline assignment: CDR1 LNHNV and CDR2 YYDKDF (reference sequence). Deletions cut 3 bases from V and 5 bases from J, with 20 bases between.

This clonotype was observed many times. The CDR3 loop reads CSVERPTEQFF. Here the CDR3 DNA reads TGCAGCGTTGAACGCCCGACTGAGCAGTTCTTC. The genes are TRBV29-1 and TRBJ2-1; D unresolved. The CDR3 covers 11 residues. Germline loops: CDR1 SQVTM, CDR2 ANQGSEA. Trimming took 2 bases from V and 9 from J, leaving 8 bases between them.

This chain joins TRBV4-1 and TRBJ1-1; D remains unclear. Trimming pared 1 base from V and 0 bases from J, leaving 6 bases between. This CDR3 is 14 amino acids long. Per the germline V gene, CDR1 is MGHRA and CDR2 is YSYEKL. CDR3 DNA: TGCGCCAGCAGCCAAGTGAGGCTGAACACTGAAGCTTTCTTT. It codes for CASSQVRLNTEAFF.